The 14 T cell receptor beta chains given below trace back to one sample, sequenced in a study of shared clonotypes between healthy human individuals. Measured with immunoSEQ multiplex PCR; TCRdb has only the in-frame clones, and not every one. Of roughly 720,000 clones in the sample, roughly 88% were seen once. Input material: memory CD8+ T cells from PBMCs. Subset described: CD45RO+ cells pooled with CCR7-negative TemRA cells. These receptors came from a young man in good health. Some clones in this sample may be carry-over from other donors' samples.

The V gene is TRBV9, the J gene TRBJ2-2, with 13 bases lining up with TRBD2. Germline V CDR1 and CDR2: SGDLS, YYNGEE. Trimming took 3 bases from V and 3 from J; bases not matched to a gene: 5. The CDR3 is 17 amino acids. The CDR3 DNA reads TGTGCCAGCAGCGAGGGACTAGCGGGGTTATACACCGGGGAGCTGTTTTTT. It translates to CASSEGLAGLYTGELFF.

The rearrangement links TRBV5-1 to TRBJ2-7; 11 positions match TRBD2. Germline loops: CDR1 SGHRS, CDR2 YFSETQ. V lost 4 bases to trimming and J lost 2 bases; unmatched junction nucleotides: 8. This CDR3 spans 16 amino acids. CDR3 sequence (DNA): TGCGCCAGCAGCGCCACCGGACTAGCGGGCGCCTACGAGCAGTACTTC. Its protein product is CASSATGLAGAYEQYF.

The chain combines TRBV6-1 with TRBJ2-1, with D uncertain. Germline assignment: CDR1 MNHNS and CDR2 SASEGT. V lost 3 bases and J lost 6, with 12 bases in between. The CDR3 has 14 residues. The CDR3 loop is CASSDSVFFNEQFF. The CDR3 nucleotides are TGTGCCAGCAGTGATTCGGTTTTTTTCAATGAGCAGTTCTTC.

The CDR3 is CASSETGVSYEQYF. The CDR3 DNA follows: TGTGCCAGCAGTGAGACAGGGGTTTCCTACGAGCAGTACTTC. J is TRBJ2-7 and V is TRBV5-4; 8 nucleotides agree with TRBD1. With V trimmed by 5 bases and J by 1 base, 5 bases remained unmatched. Germline values: CDR1 SGHNT, CDR2 YYREEE (reference sequence). The CDR3 has 14 amino acids.

The rearrangement links TRBV27 to TRBJ2-6; unclear D gene. The CDR3 runs to 14 residues. Germline CDR1 MNHEY, CDR2 SMNVEV (reference sequence). V lost 2 bases, J lost 1 base, and 3 bases lay in between. The CDR3 nucleotides are TGTGCCAGCAGTTTAATGTCTGGGGCCAACGTCCTGACTTTC. This codes for CASSLMSGANVLTF.

This chain links TRBV2 with TRBJ2-2; possible D gene TRBD2, 6 bases. Germline V gives CDR1 SNHLY, CDR2 FYNNEI. Trimming stripped 7 bases from V and 12 bases from J, with 30 bases between. CDR3 length: 17 amino acids. CDR3: CASTSSSVSGRSRKLFF. As DNA, the CDR3 is TGTGCCAGCACCAGCTCTTCAGTTTCGGGGAGGTCAAGGAAGCTGTTTTTT.

The CDR3, as DNA: TGTGCCAGCAGTTTACGCATCGGACAGGGAACCTACGAGCAGTACTTC. Residues: CASSLRIGQGTYEQYF. V gene TRBV28 combines with J gene TRBJ2-7, with 8 bases matching TRBD1. The V and J ends lost 2 bases and 2 bases, in that order; junction bases with no gene match: 8. The CDR3 is 16 amino acids. Germline assignment: CDR1 MDHEN and CDR2 SYDVKM.

The chain couples TRBV27 to TRBJ2-7; 11 nucleotides match TRBD2. The J segment lost 2 bases and the V segment lost 8 bases, leaving 8 bases of the junction unmatched. Looked up from germline, CDR1 is MNHEY and CDR2 is SMNVEV (reference sequence). The CDR3 covers 15 residues. The CDR3 protein is CASGLGTSGTYEQYF. The DNA for the CDR3 is TGTGCCAGCGGGCTAGGGACTAGCGGTACCTACGAGCAGTACTTC.

This clone has a handful of counts. Other DNA sequences within the sample encode an identical CDR3. The V gene is TRBV19, the J gene TRBJ1-5; unclear D gene. Trimming left V 3 bases short and J 0 bases short, with 9 bases between. This CDR3 spans 15 amino acids. Germline CDR1 is LNHDA and CDR2 is SQIVND (reference sequence). CDR3 sequence reads: CASSIERFSNQPQHF. The CDR3, as DNA: TGTGCCAGTAGTATCGAACGGTTTAGCAATCAGCCCCAGCATTTT.

This chain joins TRBV29-1 and TRBJ2-7; D is possibly TRBD1 (6 bases). The CDR3 has 13 residues. The V gene lost 5 bases and the J gene lost 2 bases, with 13 bases spanning the gap. Per the germline V gene, CDR1 is SQVTM and CDR2 is ANQGSEA. The DNA for the CDR3 is TGCAGCGTTTTTGGACAGAAAGCCTACGAGCAGTACTTC. Its translation is CSVFGQKAYEQYF.

The rearrangement uses TRBV9 and TRBJ2-3; TRBD1 aligns across 12 bases. This CDR3 region has 19 residues. The germline V gene encodes CDR1 SGDLS and CDR2 YYNGEE. Trimming at V came to 2 bases and at J to 3 bases, leaving 13 bases not matched to a gene. The CDR3 here is CASSVAGTGGGFETDTQYF. The CDR3 DNA follows: TGTGCCAGCAGCGTTGCCGGGACAGGGGGCGGGTTCGAGACAGATACGCAGTATTTT.

This rearrangement joins TRBV5-6 to TRBJ1-1; D gene unclear. This CDR3 has 13 amino acids. Trimming removed 7 bases at V and 12 bases at J, with 22 bases between. Germline values: CDR1 SGHDT, CDR2 YYEEEE. The CDR3 region has the DNA TGTGCCAGCCAAAATAGATATGCCCAAACGACTTTCTTT. This translates into CASQNRYAQTTFF.

The chain carries TRBV7-3 and TRBJ2-1; 9 positions match TRBD1. The CDR3 is 15 amino acids. The V gene's germline CDR1 is SGHTA and CDR2 FQGTGA. V gave up 3 bases and J gave up 8 bases; unmatched junction bases: 8. The chain's CDR3 is CASSLGSRTGDEQFF. CDR3 nucleotides: TGTGCCAGCAGCTTGGGAAGTCGGACAGGGGATGAGCAGTTCTTC.

The V and J genes are TRBV27 and TRBJ2-3, with TRBD2 identical over 9 bases. Germline CDR1 is MNHEY and CDR2 is SMNVEV (reference sequence). This CDR3 is built from 16 residues. Losses at the gene ends were 5 bases for V and 2 bases for J; bases not matched to a gene: 8. The CDR3 sequence is CASSPIAGEYTDTQYF. The DNA for the CDR3 is TGTGCCAGCAGTCCCATAGCGGGAGAGTACACAGATACGCAGTATTTT.